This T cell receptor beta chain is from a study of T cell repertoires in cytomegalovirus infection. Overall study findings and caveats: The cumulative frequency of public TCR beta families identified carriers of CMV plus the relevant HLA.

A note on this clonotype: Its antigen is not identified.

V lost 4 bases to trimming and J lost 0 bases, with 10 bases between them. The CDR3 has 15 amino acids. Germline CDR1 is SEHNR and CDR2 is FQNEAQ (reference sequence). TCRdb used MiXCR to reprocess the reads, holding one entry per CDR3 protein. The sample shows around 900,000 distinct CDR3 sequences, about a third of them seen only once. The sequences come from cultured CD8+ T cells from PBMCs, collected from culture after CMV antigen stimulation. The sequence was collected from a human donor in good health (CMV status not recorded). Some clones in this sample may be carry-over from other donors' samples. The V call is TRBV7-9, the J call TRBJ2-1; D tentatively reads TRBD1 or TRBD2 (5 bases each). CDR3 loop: CASSSGPGSYNEQFF. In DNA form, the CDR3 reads TGTGCCAGCAGCTCGGGACCGGGCTCCTACAATGAGCAGTTCTTC.